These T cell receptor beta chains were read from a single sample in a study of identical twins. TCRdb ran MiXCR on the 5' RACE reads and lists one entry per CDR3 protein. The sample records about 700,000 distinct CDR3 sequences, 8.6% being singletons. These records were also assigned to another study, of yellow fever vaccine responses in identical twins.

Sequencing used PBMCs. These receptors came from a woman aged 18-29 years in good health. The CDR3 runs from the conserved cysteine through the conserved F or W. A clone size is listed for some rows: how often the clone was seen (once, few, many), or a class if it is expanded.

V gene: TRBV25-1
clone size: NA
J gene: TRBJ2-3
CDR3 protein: CASSFSGTGTTDTQYF

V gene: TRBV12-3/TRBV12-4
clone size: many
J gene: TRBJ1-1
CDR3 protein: CASSLPGDSQAFF

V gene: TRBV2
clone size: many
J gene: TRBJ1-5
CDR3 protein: CANGDLNQPQHF

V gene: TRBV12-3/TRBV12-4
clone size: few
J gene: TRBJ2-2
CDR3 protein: CATKSGQATGELFF

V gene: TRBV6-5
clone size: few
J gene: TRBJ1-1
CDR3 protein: CASSYSTEMNTEAFF

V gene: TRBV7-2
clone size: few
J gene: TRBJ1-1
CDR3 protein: CASTPQGDSTEAFF

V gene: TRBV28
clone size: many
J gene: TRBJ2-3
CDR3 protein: CASSLRARGSTDTQYF

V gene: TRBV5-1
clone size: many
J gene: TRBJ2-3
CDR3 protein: CASSFKPSLDADTQYF

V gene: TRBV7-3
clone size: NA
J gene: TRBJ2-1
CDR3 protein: CASSMGLALNEQFF

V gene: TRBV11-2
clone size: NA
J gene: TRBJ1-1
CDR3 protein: CASSLDRGRYLEAFF

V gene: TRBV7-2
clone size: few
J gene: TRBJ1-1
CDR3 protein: CATIWGGGTEAFF

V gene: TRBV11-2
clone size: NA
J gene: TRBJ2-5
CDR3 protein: CASSPGQGVEETQYF

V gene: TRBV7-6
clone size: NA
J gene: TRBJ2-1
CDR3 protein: CASSFLGTGASNEQFF

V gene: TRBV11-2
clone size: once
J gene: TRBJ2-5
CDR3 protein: CASSLDVFPGQGAQRETQYF

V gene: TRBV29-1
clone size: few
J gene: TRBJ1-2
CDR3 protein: CSVSGTDYGYTF

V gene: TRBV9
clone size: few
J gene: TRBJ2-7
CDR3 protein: CASSAQQGRRDEQYF

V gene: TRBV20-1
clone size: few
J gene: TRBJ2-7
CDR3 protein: CSAIRQGLYEQYF

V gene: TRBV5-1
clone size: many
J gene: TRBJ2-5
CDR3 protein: CASSSGLAGGETQYF

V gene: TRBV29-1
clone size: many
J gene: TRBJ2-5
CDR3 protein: CSVKLQRREETQYF

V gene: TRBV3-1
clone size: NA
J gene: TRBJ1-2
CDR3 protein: CASSQQRNGYTF

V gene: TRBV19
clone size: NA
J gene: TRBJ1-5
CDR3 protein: CASSYTGYQPQHF

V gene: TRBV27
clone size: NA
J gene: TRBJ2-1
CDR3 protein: CASSFGRGRREQFF

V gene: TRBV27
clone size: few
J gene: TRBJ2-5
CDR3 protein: CATGGEETQYF

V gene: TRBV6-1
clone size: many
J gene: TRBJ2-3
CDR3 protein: CATAKYRFTDTQYF

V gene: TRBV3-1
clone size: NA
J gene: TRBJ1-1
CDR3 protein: CASSPTPADTEAFF

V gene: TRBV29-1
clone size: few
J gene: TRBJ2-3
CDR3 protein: CSVESTGTSTDTQYF

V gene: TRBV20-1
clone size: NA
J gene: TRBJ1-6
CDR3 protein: CSASITGKDSPLHF

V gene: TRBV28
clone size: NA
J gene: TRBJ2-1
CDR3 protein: CASSLGGSHYNEQFF

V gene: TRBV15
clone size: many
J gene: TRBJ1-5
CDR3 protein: CATSRRYKSGGQPQHF

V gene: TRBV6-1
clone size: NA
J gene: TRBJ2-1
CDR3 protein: CASSPSVTSASYNEQFF

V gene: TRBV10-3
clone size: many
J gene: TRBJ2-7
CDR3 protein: CAISEDRDNSYEQYF

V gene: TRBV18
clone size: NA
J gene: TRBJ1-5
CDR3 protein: CASSPGGGRPQHF

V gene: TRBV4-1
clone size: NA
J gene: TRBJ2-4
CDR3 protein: CASSSGLAGGRAKNIQYF

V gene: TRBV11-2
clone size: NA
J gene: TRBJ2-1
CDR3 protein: CASSLGRGGYNEQFF

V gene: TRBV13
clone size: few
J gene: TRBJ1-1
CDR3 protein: CASSPRDGRNTEAFF

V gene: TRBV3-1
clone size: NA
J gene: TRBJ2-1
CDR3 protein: CASSQAGLIHNEQFF

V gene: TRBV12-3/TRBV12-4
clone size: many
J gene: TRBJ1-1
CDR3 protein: CASRQQGPLEAFF

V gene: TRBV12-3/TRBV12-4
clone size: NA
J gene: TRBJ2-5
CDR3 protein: CASSLGVGGAQETQYF

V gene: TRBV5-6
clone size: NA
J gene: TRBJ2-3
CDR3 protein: CASSLFSRGVTDTQYF

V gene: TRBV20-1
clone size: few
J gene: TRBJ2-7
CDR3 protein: CSALPGEGVPHSYEQYF

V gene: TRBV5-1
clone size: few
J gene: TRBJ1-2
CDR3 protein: CASSLTGERWGYTF

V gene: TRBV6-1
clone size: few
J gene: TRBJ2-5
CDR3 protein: CASGGEQGTDQETQYF

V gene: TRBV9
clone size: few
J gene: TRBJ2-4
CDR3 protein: CASSGSSDLAKNIQYF

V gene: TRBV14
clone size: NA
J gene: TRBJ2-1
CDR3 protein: CASSQLSSGRGNEQFF

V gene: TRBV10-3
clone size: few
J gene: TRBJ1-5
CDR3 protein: CAISDRSGEGQPQHF

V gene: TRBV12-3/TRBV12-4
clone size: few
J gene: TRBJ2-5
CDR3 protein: CASSRARVPQETQYF

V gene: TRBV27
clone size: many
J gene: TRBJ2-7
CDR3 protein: CASSLKPQGSTYEQYF

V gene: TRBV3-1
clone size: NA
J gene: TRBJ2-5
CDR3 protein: CASSQELAGKGTQYF

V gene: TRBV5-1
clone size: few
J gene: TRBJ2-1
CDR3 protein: CASSLRSGEYYNEQFF

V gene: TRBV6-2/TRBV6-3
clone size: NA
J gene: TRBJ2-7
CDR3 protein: CASSWAGGYEQYF

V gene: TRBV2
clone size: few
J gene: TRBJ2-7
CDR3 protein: CASRLVSYEQYF

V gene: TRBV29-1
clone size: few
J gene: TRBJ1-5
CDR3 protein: CSVCPAGQPQHF

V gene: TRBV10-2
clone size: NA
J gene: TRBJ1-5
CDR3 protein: CASSEDILYSNQPQHF

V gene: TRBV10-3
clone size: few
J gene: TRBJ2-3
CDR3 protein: CAISGESGDSTDTQYF

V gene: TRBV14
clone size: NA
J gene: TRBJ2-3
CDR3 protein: CASSKTMTRWYF

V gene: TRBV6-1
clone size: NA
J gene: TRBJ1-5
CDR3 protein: CASSIHSNQPQHF

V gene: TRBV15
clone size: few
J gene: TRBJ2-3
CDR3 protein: CATSRDPGSISGATDTQYF